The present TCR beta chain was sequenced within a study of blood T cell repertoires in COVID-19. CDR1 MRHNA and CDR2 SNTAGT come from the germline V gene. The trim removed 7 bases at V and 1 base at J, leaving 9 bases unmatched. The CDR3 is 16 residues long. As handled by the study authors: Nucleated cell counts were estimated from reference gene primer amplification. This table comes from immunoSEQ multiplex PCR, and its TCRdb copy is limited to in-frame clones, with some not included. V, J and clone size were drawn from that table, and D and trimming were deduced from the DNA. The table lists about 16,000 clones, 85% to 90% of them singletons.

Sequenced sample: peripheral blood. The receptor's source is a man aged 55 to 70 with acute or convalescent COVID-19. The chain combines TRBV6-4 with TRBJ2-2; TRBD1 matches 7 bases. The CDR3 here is CASNCSGTENTGELFF. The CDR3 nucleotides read TGTGCCAGCAATTGCTCCGGGACAGAGAACACCGGGGAGCTGTTTTTT.